This T cell receptor (beta chain) was retrieved from a study of blood T cell repertoires in COVID-19. Study details: Samples came from the United States, Italy and Spain, spanning acute and convalescent COVID-19. T cells, B-cell-depleted T cells, or PBMCs provided the cDNA or gDNA that served as material.

Study members were between about 18 and 90 years old and lived in roughly 24 US regions. Per germline, CDR1 SSHAT and CDR2 FNYEAQ (reference sequence). The CDR3 loop spans 15 amino acids. V lost 2 bases, J lost 5 bases, and 7 bases stayed unmatched. Authors' data handling: By means of reference gene primer amplification, nucleated cell counts were estimated. Here immunoSEQ multiplex PCR was the method, and the copy in TCRdb shows in-frame clones only, minus some. That table furnishes V, J and clone size, whereas the DNA furnished D and trimming. The table records over 200,000 clones, over 80% of them present only once.

The rearrangement links TRBV7-7 to TRBJ2-7, with 9 bases fitting TRBD1. The source material was PBMCs or T cells enriched from blood (not recorded which). The TCR comes from a man aged 25 to 40 who had recovered from COVID-19. The CDR3 DNA follows: TGTGCCAGCAGCTTATCCTGGACAGGGGAGCACGAGCAGTACTTC. Translating it yields CASSLSWTGEHEQYF.